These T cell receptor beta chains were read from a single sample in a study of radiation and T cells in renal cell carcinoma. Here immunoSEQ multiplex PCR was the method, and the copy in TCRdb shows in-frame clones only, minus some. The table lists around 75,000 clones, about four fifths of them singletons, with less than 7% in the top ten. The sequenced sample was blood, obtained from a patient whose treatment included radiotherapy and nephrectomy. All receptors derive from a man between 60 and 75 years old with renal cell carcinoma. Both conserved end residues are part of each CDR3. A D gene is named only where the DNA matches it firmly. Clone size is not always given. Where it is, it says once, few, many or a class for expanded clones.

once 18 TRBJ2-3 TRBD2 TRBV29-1 TGCAGCGTTGAAGGGTGGTTAAGGCTAGCGGGAAGCACAGATACGCAGTATTTT CSVEGWLRLAGSTDTQYF
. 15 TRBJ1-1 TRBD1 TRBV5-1 TGCGCCAGCAGCTGGTCACAGGGGGCTGACACTGAAGCTTTCTTT CASSWSQGADTEAFF
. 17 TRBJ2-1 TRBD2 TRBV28 TGTGCCAGCAGTTTAATCAGTAGAGCGGGGGGGTGGAATGAGCAGTTCTTC CASSLISRAGGWNEQFF
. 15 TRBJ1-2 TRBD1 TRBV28 TGTGCCAGCACCCTAGGGGCAGGGGGAGTCTATGGCTACACCTTC CASTLGAGGVYGYTF
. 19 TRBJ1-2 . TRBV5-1 TGCGCCAGCAGCTTGCCGCAGGGCCCGGAACTACTGCAAACCTATGGCTACACCTTC CASSLPQGPELLQTYGYTF
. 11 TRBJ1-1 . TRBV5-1 TGCGCCAGCAGCTTGGGCACTGAAGCTTTCTTT CASSLGTEAFF
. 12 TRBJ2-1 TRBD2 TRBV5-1 TGCGCCAGCAGCTTAAGCGGGAGGGAGCAGTTCTTC CASSLSGREQFF
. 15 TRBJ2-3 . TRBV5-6 TGTGCCAGCAGCTTGTCAGGCAGGGTAGCAGATACGCAGTATTTT CASSLSGRVADTQYF
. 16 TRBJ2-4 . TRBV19 TGTGCCAGTAGTCCCTACTCGACAGGGCGGGGAAACATTCAGTACTTC CASSPYSTGRGNIQYF
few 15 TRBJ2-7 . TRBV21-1 TGTGCCAGCACCACCCGGTCGGGAAGGGGCTACGAGCAGTACTTC CASTTRSGRGYEQYF
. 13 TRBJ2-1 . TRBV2 TGTGTTTCGGGACGGGGGTCCTACAATGAGCAGTTCTTC CVSGRGSYNEQFF
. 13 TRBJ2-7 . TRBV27 TGTGCCAGCAGCTCGCATGCCATCTACGAGCAGTACTTC CASSSHAIYEQYF
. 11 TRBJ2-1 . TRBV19 TGTGCCAGTAGTATCCTTCCTAAGCAGTTCTTC CASSILPKQFF
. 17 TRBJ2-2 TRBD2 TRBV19 TGTGCCAGTGCGGGGGTTCTAGCGGGAGTTTGGACCGGGGAGCTGTTTTTT CASAGVLAGVWTGELFF
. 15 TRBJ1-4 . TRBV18 TGTGCCAGCTCACCACCTCAGGGTGGATCCCAAAAACTGTTTTTT CASSPPQGGSQKLFF
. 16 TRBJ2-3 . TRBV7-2 TGTGCCAGCAGCTTTTCCTACAGGGTAGGCGGGGATACGCAGTATTTT CASSFSYRVGGDTQYF
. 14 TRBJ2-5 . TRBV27 TGTGCCAGCAGTTTCGGCTTCGGGGGAGAGACCCAGTACTTC CASSFGFGGETQYF
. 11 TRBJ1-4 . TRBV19 TGTGCCATAGGGGGTATTGAAAAACTGTTTTTT CAIGGIEKLFF
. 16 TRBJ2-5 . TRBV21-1 TGTGCCAGCAGCAAAGACTACGAGGGGACGAAAGAGACCCAGTACTTC CASSKDYEGTKETQYF
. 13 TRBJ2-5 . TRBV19 TGTGCCAGTAGTGGTAGCGTGCAAGAGACCCAGTACTTC CASSGSVQETQYF
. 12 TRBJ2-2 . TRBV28 TGTGCCAGCAGCCTCTACTACGGGGAGCTGTTTTTT CASSLYYGELFF
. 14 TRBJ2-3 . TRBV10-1 TGCGCCAGCAGTGCATCTAGCGTCACAGATACGCAGTATTTT CASSASSVTDTQYF
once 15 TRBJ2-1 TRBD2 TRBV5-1 TGCGCCAGCAGCTTGGCTAGCGGGATTACCGTTGAGCAGTTCTTC CASSLASGITVEQFF
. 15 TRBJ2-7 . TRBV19 TGTGCCAGTAGTATTAAGAGGGAAGGGAACTACGAGCAGTACTTC CASSIKREGNYEQYF
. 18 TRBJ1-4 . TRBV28 TGTGCCAGCAGCCTGGGGGGGCTTCAGATAACAACTAATGAAAAACTGTTTTTT CASSLGGLQITTNEKLFF
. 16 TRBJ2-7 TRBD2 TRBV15 TGTGCCACCAGCAGAGCCGGACTAGCGGGGAGATACGAGCAGTACTTC CATSRAGLAGRYEQYF
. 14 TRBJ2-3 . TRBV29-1 TGCAGCGTTGAGGGGGGAGCCCGCACAGATACGCAGTATTTT CSVEGGARTDTQYF
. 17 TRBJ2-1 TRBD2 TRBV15 TGTGCCACCGGCCTCCTTCCGGGACTAGCGGGGCCCGGGGAGCAGTTCTTC CATGLLPGLAGPGEQFF
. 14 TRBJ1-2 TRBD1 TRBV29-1 TGCAGCGTTGCAACGGTACAGGGGGCGGATGGCTACACCTTC CSVATVQGADGYTF
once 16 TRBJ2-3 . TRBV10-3 TGTGCCATCAGTGACTATGTGGCGAAATTCACAGATACGCAGTATTTT CAISDYVAKFTDTQYF
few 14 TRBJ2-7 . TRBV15 TGTGCCACCAGCAGAGATCGCCAGGCCTACGAGCAGTACTTC CATSRDRQAYEQYF
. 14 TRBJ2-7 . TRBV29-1 TGCAGCGTTGTAGAGCTTGGAGGAGAGTACGAGCAGTACTTC CSVVELGGEYEQYF
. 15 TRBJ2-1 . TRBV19 TGTGCCAGTAGTATATCAACGGGAGTGGGCAATGAGCAGTTCTTC CASSISTGVGNEQFF
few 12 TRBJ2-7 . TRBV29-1 TGCAGCGTTGAAGTCGCCAGGGCGGAGCAGTACTTC CSVEVARAEQYF
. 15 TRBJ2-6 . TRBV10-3 TGTGCCAGCACAGGACACGGCTCTGGGGCCAACGTCCTGACTTTC CASTGHGSGANVLTF